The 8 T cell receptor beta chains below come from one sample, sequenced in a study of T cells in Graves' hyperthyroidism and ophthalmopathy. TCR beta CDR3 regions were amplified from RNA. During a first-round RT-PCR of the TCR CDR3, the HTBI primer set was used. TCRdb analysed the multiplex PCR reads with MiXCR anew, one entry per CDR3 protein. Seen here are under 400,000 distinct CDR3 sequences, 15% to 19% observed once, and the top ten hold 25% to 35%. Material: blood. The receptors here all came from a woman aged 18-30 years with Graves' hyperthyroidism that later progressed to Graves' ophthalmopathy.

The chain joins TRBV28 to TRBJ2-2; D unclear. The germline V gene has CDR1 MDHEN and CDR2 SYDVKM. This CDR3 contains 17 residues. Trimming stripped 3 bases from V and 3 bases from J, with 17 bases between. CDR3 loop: CASSFRPGEWDTGELFF. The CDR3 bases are TGTGCCAGCAGTTTTAGGCCAGGCGAGTGGGACACCGGGGAGCTGTTTTTT. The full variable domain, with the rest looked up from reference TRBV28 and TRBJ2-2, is DVKVTQSSRYLVKRTGEKVFLECVQDMDHENMFWYRQDPGLGLRLIYFSYDVKMKEKGDIPEGYSVSREKKERFSLILESASTNQTSMYLCASSFRPGEWDTGELFFGEGSRLTVL.

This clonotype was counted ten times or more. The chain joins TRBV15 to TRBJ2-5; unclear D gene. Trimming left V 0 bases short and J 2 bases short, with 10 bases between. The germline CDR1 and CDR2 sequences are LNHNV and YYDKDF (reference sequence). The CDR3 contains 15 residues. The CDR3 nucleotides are TGTGCCACCAGCAGAGATTTGGGCCGTCAAGAGACCCAGTACTTC. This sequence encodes CATSRDLGRQETQYF.

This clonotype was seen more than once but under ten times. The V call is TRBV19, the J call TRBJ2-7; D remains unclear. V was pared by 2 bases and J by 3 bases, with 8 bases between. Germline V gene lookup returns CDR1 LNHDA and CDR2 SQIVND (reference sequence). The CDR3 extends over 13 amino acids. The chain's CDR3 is CASSITTVYEQYF. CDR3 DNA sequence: TGTGCCAGTAGTATAACCACCGTCTACGAGCAGTACTTC.

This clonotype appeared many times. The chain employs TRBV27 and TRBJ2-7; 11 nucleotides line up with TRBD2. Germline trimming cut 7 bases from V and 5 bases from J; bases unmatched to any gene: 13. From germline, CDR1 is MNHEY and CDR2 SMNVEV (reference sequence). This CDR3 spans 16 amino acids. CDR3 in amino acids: CASKSGLAARGNEQYF. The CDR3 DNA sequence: TGTGCCAGCAAATCGGGACTAGCGGCGCGGGGGAACGAGCAGTACTTC.

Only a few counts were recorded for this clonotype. CDR3 nucleotides: TGTGCCTGGAGCGATTGGACAGGCCGGAATCCAAGTTACGAGCAGTACTTC. It is translated as CAWSDWTGRNPSYEQYF. The chain is built from TRBV30 and TRBJ2-7, with 7 bases identical to TRBD1. Germline values: CDR1 GTSNPN, CDR2 SVGIG (reference sequence). The ends lost 3 bases at V and 4 bases at J; junction bases unmatched: 18. The CDR3 runs to 17 residues.

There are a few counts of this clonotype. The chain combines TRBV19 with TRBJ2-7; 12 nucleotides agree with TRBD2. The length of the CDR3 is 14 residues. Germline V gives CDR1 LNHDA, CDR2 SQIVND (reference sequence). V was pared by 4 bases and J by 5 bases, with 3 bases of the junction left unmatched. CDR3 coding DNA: TGTGCCAGTAGTAGGTGGACTAGCGGGAACGAGCAGTACTTC. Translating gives CASSRWTSGNEQYF.

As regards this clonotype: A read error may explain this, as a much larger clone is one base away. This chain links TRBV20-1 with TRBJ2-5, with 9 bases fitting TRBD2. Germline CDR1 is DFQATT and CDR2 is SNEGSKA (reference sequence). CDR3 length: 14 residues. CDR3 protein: CSATWLAGKETRYF. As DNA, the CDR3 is TGCAGTGCTACTTGGCTAGCGGGGAAAGAGACCCGGTACTTC.

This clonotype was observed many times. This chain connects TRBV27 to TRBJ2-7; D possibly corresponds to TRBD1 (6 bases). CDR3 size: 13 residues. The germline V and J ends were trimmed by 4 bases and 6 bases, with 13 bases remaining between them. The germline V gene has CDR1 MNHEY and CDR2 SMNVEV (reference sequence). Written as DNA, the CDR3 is TGTGCCAGCAGTTCAAAAACAGGGTTCGAGCAGTACTTC. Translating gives CASSSKTGFEQYF.